Described below is a single T cell receptor beta chain sequence and its context. The antigen it recognizes is unknown. No quality values exist for individual bases; no much larger clone is one base distant. These data come from a study of blood T cell repertoires in COVID-19 (TCRdb year 2020). About the full investigation: The collaborator samples originated in the United States, Italy and Spain and spanned the acute and convalescent phases of COVID-19. A freely available public database, intended as a resource for researchers studying the immune response to SARS-CoV-2, is where the repertoires were released. HLA class I and class II types, where available, came from metadata supplied by the sample provider rather than from assay-based typing. The dataset comprised deeply sampled blood TCRbeta repertoires from subjects exposed to, actively infected with, or recovered from COVID-19. The prospective study material was composed of cDNA or gDNA derived from T cells, B-cell-depleted T cells, or PBMCs. Sample metadata almost always included a de-identified subject ID, COVID-19 status, age in years and sex. The samples were drawn from two sources: the first 160 participants of the ongoing ImmuneRACE study, and 1,000 to 1,500 subjects contributed by 6 global collaborators.

Each collaborating institution followed its own protocols to collect whole blood in K2EDTA tubes. For TCRbeta analysis, collaborator samples were shipped as frozen whole blood, as isolated PBMCs, or as DNA extracted from either sample type. Overall study outcomes, separate from this receptor: The quantity of clinical and demographic metadata differed by source and by participant and was supplied without curation.

TCRbeta CDR3 regions were amplified from genomic DNA by means of the immunoSEQ Assay, a bias-controlled multiplex PCR. As for the authors' bioinformatics: The number of nucleated cells in each sample was estimated from the amplification of reference gene primers within the assay. To quantify the absolute abundance of each unique TCRbeta CDR3 rearrangement, sequence reads were collapsed and filtered. For each sample, productive Simpson clonality was calculated by taking the square root of Simpson's diversity index across productive rearrangements. TCRdb limited this immuneACCESS table to in-frame rearrangements with V and J called. A share of clones is missing; checked studies link under half to unresolved V genes, and the rest is unexplained. V and J calls and clone size are copied from that table; D and trimming were computed from the DNA. The sample profile shows roughly 53,000 clones; about 80% of them were found once. Approximately 20% of the sample is in the top ten clones.

There are 12 amino acids in the CDR3, from cysteine to phenylalanine inclusive. CDR3 DNA only is kept here, 36 bases in frame from base 1. Trimming removed 3 bases from V and 2 bases from J, leaving 7 bases between the germline ends. The CDR1 and CDR2 encoded by the germline V gene (reference sequence) are GTSNPN and SVGIG. This sequence uses TRBV30 and TRBJ1-1, with the D gene not clear enough to name. Source material: peripheral blood. The receptor was derived from a man aged 50-60 years with active or convalescent COVID-19. The bases are TGTGCCTGGAGGCGGATTAACACTGAAGCTTTCTTT. It translates to CAWRRINTEAFF.